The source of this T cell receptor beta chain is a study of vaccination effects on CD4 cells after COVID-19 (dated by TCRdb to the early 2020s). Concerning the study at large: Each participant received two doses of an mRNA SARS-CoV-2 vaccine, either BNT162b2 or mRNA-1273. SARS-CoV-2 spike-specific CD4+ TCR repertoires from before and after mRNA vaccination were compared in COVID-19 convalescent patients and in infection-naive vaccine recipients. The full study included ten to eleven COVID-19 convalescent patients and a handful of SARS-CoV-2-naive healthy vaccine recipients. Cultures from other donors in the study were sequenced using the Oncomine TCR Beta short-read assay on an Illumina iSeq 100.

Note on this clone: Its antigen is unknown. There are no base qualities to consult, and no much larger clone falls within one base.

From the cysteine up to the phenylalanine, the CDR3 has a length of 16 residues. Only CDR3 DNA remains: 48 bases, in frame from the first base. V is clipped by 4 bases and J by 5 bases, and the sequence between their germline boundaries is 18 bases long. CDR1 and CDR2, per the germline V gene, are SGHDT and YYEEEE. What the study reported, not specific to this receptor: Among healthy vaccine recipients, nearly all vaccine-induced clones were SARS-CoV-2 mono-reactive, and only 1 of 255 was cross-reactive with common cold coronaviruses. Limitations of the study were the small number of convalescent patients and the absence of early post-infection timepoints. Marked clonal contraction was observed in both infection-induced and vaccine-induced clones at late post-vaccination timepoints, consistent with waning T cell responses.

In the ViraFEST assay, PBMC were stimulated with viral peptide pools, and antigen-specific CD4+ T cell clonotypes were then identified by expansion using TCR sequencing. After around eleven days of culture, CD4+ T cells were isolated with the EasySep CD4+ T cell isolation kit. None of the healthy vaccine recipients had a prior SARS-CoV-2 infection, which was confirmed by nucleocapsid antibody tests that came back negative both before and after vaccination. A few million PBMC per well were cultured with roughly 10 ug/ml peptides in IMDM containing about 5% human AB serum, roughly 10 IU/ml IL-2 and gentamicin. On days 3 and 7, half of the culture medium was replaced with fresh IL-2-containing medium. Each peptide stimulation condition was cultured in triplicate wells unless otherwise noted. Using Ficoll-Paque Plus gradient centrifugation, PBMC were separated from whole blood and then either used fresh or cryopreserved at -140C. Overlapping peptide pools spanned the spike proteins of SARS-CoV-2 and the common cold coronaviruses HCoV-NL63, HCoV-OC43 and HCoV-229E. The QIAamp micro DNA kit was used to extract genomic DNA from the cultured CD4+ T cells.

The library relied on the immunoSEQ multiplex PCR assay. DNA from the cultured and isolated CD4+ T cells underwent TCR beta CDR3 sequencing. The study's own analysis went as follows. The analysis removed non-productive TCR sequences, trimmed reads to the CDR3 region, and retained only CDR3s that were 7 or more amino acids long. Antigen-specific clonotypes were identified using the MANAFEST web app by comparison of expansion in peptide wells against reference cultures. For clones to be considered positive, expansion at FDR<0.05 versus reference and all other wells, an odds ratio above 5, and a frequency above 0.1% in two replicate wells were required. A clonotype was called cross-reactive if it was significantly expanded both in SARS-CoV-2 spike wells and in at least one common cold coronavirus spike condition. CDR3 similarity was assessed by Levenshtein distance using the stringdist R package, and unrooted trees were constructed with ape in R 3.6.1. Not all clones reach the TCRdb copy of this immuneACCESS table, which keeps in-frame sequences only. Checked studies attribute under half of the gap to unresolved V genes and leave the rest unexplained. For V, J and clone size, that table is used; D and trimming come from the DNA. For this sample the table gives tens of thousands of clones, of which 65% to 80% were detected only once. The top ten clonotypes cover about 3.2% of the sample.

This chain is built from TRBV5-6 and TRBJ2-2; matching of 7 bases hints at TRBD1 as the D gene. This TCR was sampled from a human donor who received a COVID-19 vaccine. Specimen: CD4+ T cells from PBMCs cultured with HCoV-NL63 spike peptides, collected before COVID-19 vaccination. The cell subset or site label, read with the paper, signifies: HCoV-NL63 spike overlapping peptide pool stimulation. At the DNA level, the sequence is TGTGCCAGCAGCCCGAATCCAGGGGGGCTTACCGGGGAGCTGTTTTTT. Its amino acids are CASSPNPGGLTGELFF.